These 30 T cell receptor beta chains share one sample of origin, sequenced in a study of T cell responses to AZD1222 COVID-19 vaccine. Repertoires were generated with immunoSEQ multiplex PCR, while TCRdb's copy carries only in-frame clones and drops some. The top ten clones hold roughly 3.8% of a sample with about 150,000 clones, over 80% of them seen once. Sequenced material: peripheral blood, taken 28 days after the second AZD1222 dose. These receptor sequences come from an adult who received the AZD1222 COVID-19 vaccine.

The genes are TRBV4-1 and TRBJ2-3, with no clear D. CDR3 size: 12 residues. V lost 2 bases to trimming and J lost 6 bases, with 6 bases between them. The germline V gene encodes CDR1 MGHRA and CDR2 YSYEKL. The CDR3 region is CASSQLTDTQYF. The CDR3 region has the DNA TGCGCCAGCAGCCAACTGACGGATACGCAGTATTTT.

The chain carries TRBV6-5 and TRBJ2-1; 7 nucleotides align to TRBD2. Trimming took 8 bases from V and 4 from J; bases not matched to a gene: 5. The V gene's germline CDR1 is MNHEY and CDR2 SVGAGI. CDR3 length: 13 amino acids. Written as DNA, the CDR3 is TGTGCCAGCCACCGGGACTATTACAATGAGCAGTTCTTC. It translates to CASHRDYYNEQFF.

A note on this clone: Compared with germline, one end of the junction differs, possibly owing to a read error. This rearrangement joins TRBV5-4 to TRBJ1-4; D is ambiguous. Germline CDR1 reads SGHNT; CDR2 reads YYREEE (reference sequence). CDR3 length: 15 amino acids. This CDR3 reads CASSPYSGPKEKLFF. DNA for the CDR3: TGTGCCAGCAGCCCATATTCGGGCCCTAAAGAAAAACTGTTTTTT.

The chain employs TRBV6-4 and TRBJ2-1; TRBD1 might be the D (5 bases). The CDR3 covers 13 residues. Per the germline V gene, CDR1 is MRHNA and CDR2 is SNTAGT. V was clipped by 3 bases and J by 10 bases, with 13 bases between them. The CDR3 loop is CASSEGQYLEQFF. CDR3 DNA: TGTGCCAGCAGTGAGGGGCAGTACTTAGAGCAGTTCTTC.

This clone was counted once. The CDR3 is CASSPATGPADTQYF. For the CDR3, the DNA is TGTGCCAGCAGCCCCGCGACAGGCCCCGCGGATACGCAGTATTTT. V gene TRBV3-1 (or the pseudogene TRBV3-2) combines with J gene TRBJ2-3, with D perhaps matching TRBD1 (6 bases). Trimming pared 4 bases from V and 6 bases from J, leaving 17 bases between. The CDR3 length is 15 residues. Germline CDR1 reads LGHDT; CDR2 reads YNNKEL (reference sequence).

V is TRBV12-3 or TRBV12-4 and J is TRBJ2-5; possible D gene TRBD1, 6 bases. This CDR3 is 12 amino acids long. V gave up 9 bases and J gave up 2 bases, with 10 bases separating them. The CDR3 here is CASGQRQETQYF. Here the CDR3 DNA reads TGTGCCAGTGGACAGCGACAAGAGACCCAGTACTTC.

The genes are TRBV13 and TRBJ1-3, with TRBD1 matching 7 bases. This CDR3 has 18 residues. CDR1 is PRHDT and CDR2 is FYEKMQ in the germline V gene (reference sequence). J lost 0 bases, V lost 5 bases, and 13 bases had no gene match. The CDR3 is CASSPGTVLTFSGNTIYF. CDR3 bases: TGTGCCAGCAGCCCCGGGACAGTCCTTACCTTCTCTGGAAACACCATATATTTT. Full variable domain (remainder filled in from reference TRBV13 and TRBJ1-3): AAGVIQSPRHLIKEKRETATLKCYPIPRHDTVYWYQQGPGQDPQFLISFYEKMQSDKGSIPDRFSAQQFSDYHSELNMSSLELGDSALYFCASSPGTVLTFSGNTIYFGEGSWLTVV.

The chain carries TRBV15 and TRBJ2-3; 13 bases fit TRBD2. The CDR3 spans 16 residues. CDR1 is LNHNV and CDR2 is YYDKDF in the germline V gene (reference sequence). V lost 5 bases, J lost 3 bases, and 5 bases stayed unmatched. The CDR3 bases are TGTGCCACCAGCCCTCGACTAGCGGGAGGTACAGATACGCAGTATTTT. This translates into CATSPRLAGGTDTQYF.

This chain connects TRBV5-1 to TRBJ1-5; 7 bases are shared with TRBD1. V trimming: 4 bases; J trimming: 2 bases; junction bases outside the gene matches: 6. In germline, CDR1 is SGHRS, CDR2 YFSETQ. The CDR3 spans 15 residues. CDR3 nucleotide sequence: TGCGCCAGCAGCCTAGGGGGCGTCGGCAATCAGCCCCAGCATTTT. This encodes CASSLGGVGNQPQHF. Variable domain in full (rest from reference TRBV5-1 and TRBJ1-5): KAGVTQTPRYLIKTRGQQVTLSCSPISGHRSVSWYQQTPGQGLQFLFEYFSETQRNKGNFPGRFSGRQFSNSRSEMNVSTLELGDSALYLCASSLGGVGNQPQHFGDGTRLSIL.

V usage is TRBV5-8 and J usage is TRBJ1-1; D is possibly TRBD1 (5 bases). From germline, CDR1 is SGHTS and CDR2 YDEGEE. The V end was cut by 1 base, the J end by 6 bases, with 16 bases between. CDR3 length: 15 residues. The CDR3 DNA reads as TGTGCCAGCAGCTTGAGGCACCTTCGGGGCGCTGAAGCTTTCTTT. Amino acid sequence: CASSLRHLRGAEAFF.

V and J are TRBV2 and TRBJ2-7; 7 nucleotides line up with TRBD1. The CDR3 has 14 residues. The junction had 5 bases not matched to a gene; V was cut back by 4 bases and J by 2 bases. Germline CDR1 SNHLY, CDR2 FYNNEI. The CDR3 DNA reads as TGTGCCAGCAGTGCAGGGGGTCATCCCTACGAGCAGTACTTC. As protein: CASSAGGHPYEQYF.

The chain joins TRBV7-6 to TRBJ1-3; D remains ambiguous. Trimming cost V 0 bases and J 0 bases, with 12 bases left between them. The germline gives CDR1 SGHVS, CDR2 FNYEAQ. The CDR3 consists of 17 residues. CDR3 in amino acids: CASSLAWRPSSGNTIYF. CDR3 DNA: TGTGCCAGCAGCTTAGCGTGGAGACCAAGCTCTGGAAACACCATATATTTT.

This chain links TRBV19 with TRBJ2-2; TRBD1 is a possible D gene (6 bases). Germline V gene data show CDR1 as LNHDA and CDR2 as SQIVND (reference sequence). V lost 8 bases and J 1 base, leaving 17 bases between the germline ends. The length of the CDR3 is 16 residues. The CDR3 is CASGDRDIWNTGELFF. Here the CDR3 DNA reads TGTGCCAGTGGGGACCGGGACATTTGGAACACCGGGGAGCTGTTTTTT.

This clone was seen only once. The chain couples TRBV7-2 to TRBJ2-3; D is possibly TRBD1 (6 bases). Germline CDR1 is SGHTA and CDR2 is FQGNSA. The CDR3 runs to 16 residues. The V and J ends lost 0 bases and 2 bases respectively, with 12 bases between them. The CDR3 nucleotides are TGTGCCAGCAGCTTAGCGCGGCAGGGGCCCACAGATACGCAGTATTTT. It encodes CASSLARQGPTDTQYF.

The V gene is TRBV18, the J gene TRBJ1-1, with D unclear. V shed 3 bases and J shed 0 bases, with 14 bases lying between them. This CDR3 spans 16 amino acids. CDR1 is KGHSH and CDR2 is LQKENI in the germline V gene. The CDR3 DNA follows: TGTGCCAGCTCACCGTCTGGGCCTCTGATGAACACTGAAGCTTTCTTT. Its translation is CASSPSGPLMNTEAFF.

The V gene is TRBV9, the J gene TRBJ1-1; D is undetermined. CDR1 SGDLS and CDR2 YYNGEE come from the germline V gene. The CDR3 is made up of 12 amino acids. V shed 0 bases and J shed 4 bases, with 4 bases lying between them. CDR3 DNA sequence: TGTGCCAGCAGCGTAGGCGGCACTGAAGCTTTCTTT. Encoded protein: CASSVGGTEAFF.

This sequence joins TRBV11-3 and TRBJ2-7; D possibly corresponds to TRBD1 (6 bases). The CDR3 spans 12 residues. Trimming removed 5 bases at V and 5 bases at J, with 10 bases between. CDR1 SGHNT and CDR2 YENEEA come from the germline V gene. CDR3 in amino acids: CASSKSGDEQYF. DNA for the CDR3: TGTGCCAGCAGCAAATCAGGGGACGAGCAGTACTTC.

CDR3 sequence reads: CASSYAPFGGYTF. The CDR3 nucleotides are TGTGCCAGCAGTTACGCGCCGTTCGGGGGCTACACCTTC. The chain combines TRBV6-2 or TRBV6-3 with TRBJ1-2, with D unclear. CDR1 is MNHEY and CDR2 is SVGEGT in the germline V gene. Trimming removed 2 bases at V and 8 bases at J, with 12 bases between. This CDR3 has 13 residues.

V and J are TRBV6-4 and TRBJ1-5; no firm D call. The V end lost 2 bases, the J end lost 2 bases, and 7 bases lay between the germline ends. Germline CDR1 reads MRHNA; CDR2 reads SNTAGT. The CDR3 has 14 residues. The CDR3 spells CASSDLGGNQPQHF. The CDR3 DNA sequence: TGTGCCAGCAGTGACCTGGGCGGCAATCAGCCCCAGCATTTT.

The V and J genes are TRBV5-4 and TRBJ1-4; D call uncertain. From germline, CDR1 is SGHNT and CDR2 YYREEE (reference sequence). There are 12 residues in the CDR3. Trimming took 5 bases from V and 5 from J, leaving 7 bases between them. The CDR3, as DNA: TGTGCCAGCAGTTTACCAAATGAAAAACTGTTTTTT. Translation: CASSLPNEKLFF.

The V and J genes are TRBV7-2 and TRBJ2-3; the D is unclear. V lost 6 bases, J lost 0 bases, and 4 bases lay in between. The CDR3 spans 12 residues. Germline CDR1 SGHTA, CDR2 FQGNSA. This CDR3 is CASSSSTDTQYF. As DNA, the CDR3 is TGTGCCAGCAGTTCAAGCACAGATACGCAGTATTTT.

The rearrangement joins TRBV19 to TRBJ2-1; 9 bases fit TRBD2. The germline gives CDR1 LNHDA, CDR2 SQIVND (reference sequence). The CDR3 is made up of 15 amino acids. Trimming cost V 5 bases and J 9 bases; bases outside gene matches: 11. The CDR3 nucleotides read TGTGCCAGTAGTGTAATTAGCGGGGGTATGTTTGAGCAGTTCTTC. Translation: CASSVISGGMFEQFF.

The chain employs TRBV5-6 and TRBJ1-2, with TRBD1 matching over 7 bases. This CDR3 contains 15 residues. Trimming cost V 4 bases and J 4 bases; bases outside gene matches: 10. Germline V lookup: CDR1 SGHDT, CDR2 YYEEEE. CDR3 in DNA: TGTGCCAGCAGCCGACAGGGAGGTAATCCCTATGGCTACACCTTC. This encodes CASSRQGGNPYGYTF.

This clone has a single count. The chain has TRBV12-3 or TRBV12-4 and TRBJ1-4; TRBD1 aligns across 7 bases. Trimming at V came to 1 base and at J to 10 bases, leaving 3 bases not matched to a gene. The CDR3 sequence is 13 residues long. CDR3: CASSLGQGGKLFF. In DNA, the CDR3 is TGTGCCAGCAGTTTAGGGCAGGGGGGAAAACTGTTTTTT.

The chain has TRBV7-9 and TRBJ1-3, with 10 bases identical to TRBD1. There are 17 residues in the CDR3. Per the germline V gene, CDR1 is SEHNR and CDR2 is FQNEAQ (reference sequence). J gave up 0 bases and V 3 bases, and 5 bases lay outside the gene matches. CDR3: CASSLKRTGGSGNTIYF. Here the CDR3 DNA reads TGTGCCAGCAGCTTGAAACGGACAGGGGGCTCTGGAAACACCATATATTTT. The variable domain in full, with the rest retrieved from reference TRBV7-9 and TRBJ1-3, is DTGVSQNPRHKITKRGQNVTFRCDPISEHNRLYWYRQTLGQGPEFLTYFQNEAQLEKSRLLSDRFSAERPKGSFSTLEIQRTEQGDSAMYLCASSLKRTGGSGNTIYFGEGSWLTVV.

This chain uses TRBV5-1 with TRBJ1-1, with D unresolved. V was pared by 0 bases and J by 2 bases, with 5 bases between. The CDR3 loop spans 13 amino acids. CDR1 and CDR2 from the germline V gene are SGHRS and YFSETQ. In DNA form, the CDR3 reads TGCGCCAGCAGCTTGGGAATCAACACTGAAGCTTTCTTT. It yields the protein CASSLGINTEAFF.

This chain connects TRBV5-1 to TRBJ2-3; TRBD2 agrees at 8 bases. Trimming at V came to 3 bases and at J to 4 bases, leaving 7 bases not matched to a gene. CDR3 length: 15 residues. Germline CDR1 is SGHRS and CDR2 is YFSETQ. The CDR3 region is CASSSSGSQPDTQYF. As DNA, the CDR3 is TGCGCCAGCAGCTCAAGCGGGAGTCAACCAGATACGCAGTATTTT.

This clone was picked up one time. This chain links TRBV20-1 with TRBJ2-1; 7 positions agree with TRBD1. Trimming took 3 bases from V and 7 from J; bases not matched to a gene: 9. This CDR3 spans 14 amino acids. In germline, CDR1 is DFQATT, CDR2 SNEGSKA (reference sequence). The CDR3 loop is CSASGGRGLNEQFF. CDR3 DNA sequence: TGCAGTGCTAGTGGGGGCAGGGGGTTGAATGAGCAGTTCTTC.

The chain recombines TRBV27 with TRBJ2-1; 7 bases align to TRBD1. Germline CDR1 MNHEY, CDR2 SMNVEV (reference sequence). J lost 4 bases, V lost 0 bases, and 3 bases had no gene match. This CDR3 contains 15 residues. The DNA of the CDR3 is TGTGCCAGCAGTTTATCGACAGGGATTTACAATGAGCAGTTCTTC. It encodes CASSLSTGIYNEQFF.

This sequence joins TRBV19 and TRBJ2-2; 7 bases align to TRBD1. The CDR3 spans 15 residues. Germline V gene data show CDR1 as LNHDA and CDR2 as SQIVND (reference sequence). With 7 bases clipped from V and 0 bases from J, the junction kept 5 bases outside the gene matches. The CDR3 DNA reads TGTGCCAGTAACCCTCAGGGGGCGAACACCGGGGAGCTGTTTTTT. As protein: CASNPQGANTGELFF.